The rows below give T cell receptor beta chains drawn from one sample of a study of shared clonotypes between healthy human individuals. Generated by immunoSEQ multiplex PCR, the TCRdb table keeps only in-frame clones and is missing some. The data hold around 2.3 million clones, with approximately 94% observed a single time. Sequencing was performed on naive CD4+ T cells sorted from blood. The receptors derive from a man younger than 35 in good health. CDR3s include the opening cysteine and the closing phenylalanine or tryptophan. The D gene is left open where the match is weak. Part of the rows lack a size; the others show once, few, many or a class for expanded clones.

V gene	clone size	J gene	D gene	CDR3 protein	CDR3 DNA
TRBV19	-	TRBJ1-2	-	CASSPGVSGYTF	TGTGCCAGTAGCCCAGGGGTCTCTGGCTACACCTTC
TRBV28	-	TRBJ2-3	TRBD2	CASSSGSSGGDTQYF	TGTGCCAGCAGTTCCGGCTCTAGCGGGGGGGATACGCAGTATTTT
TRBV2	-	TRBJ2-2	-	CASSEDLNTGELFF	TGTGCCAGCAGTGAAGACCTGAACACCGGGGAGCTGTTTTTT
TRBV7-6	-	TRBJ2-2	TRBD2	CASSRIGLAGVGGELFF	TGTGCCAGCAGCCGTATAGGACTAGCGGGAGTAGGCGGGGAGCTGTTTTTT
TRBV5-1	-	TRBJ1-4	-	CASSMTGTESVKLFF	TGCGCCAGCAGTATGACCGGGACCGAATCAGTAAAACTGTTTTTT
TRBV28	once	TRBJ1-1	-	CASSFLDRSGAFF	TGTGCCAGCAGTTTCCTCGACAGGTCGGGAGCTTTCTTT
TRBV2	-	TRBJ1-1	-	CASSEAFRQLGTEAFF	TGTGCCAGCAGTGAAGCATTCCGACAGCTGGGGACTGAAGCTTTCTTT
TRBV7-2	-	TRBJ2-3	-	CASSRPAARQPKTVDTQYF	TGTGCCAGCAGCCGCCCGGCGGCGAGACAGCCTAAGACGGTAGATACGCAGTATTTT
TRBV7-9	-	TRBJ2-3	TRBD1	CASSSTTRDRGLYTQYF	TGTGCCAGCAGCTCAACTACCCGGGACAGGGGGCTGTATACGCAGTATTTT
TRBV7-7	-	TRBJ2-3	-	CASSLSYTDTQYF	TGTGCTAGCAGCTTGTCGTACACAGATACGCAGTATTTT
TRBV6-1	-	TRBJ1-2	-	CASTGGQGNGGYTF	TGTGCCAGCACGGGGGGGCAGGGAAATGGTGGCTACACCTTC
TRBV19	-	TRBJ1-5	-	CASSAQIWGNQPQHF	TGTGCCAGTAGTGCACAGATTTGGGGCAATCAGCCCCAGCATTTT
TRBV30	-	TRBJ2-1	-	CAWSGRRDNEQFF	TGTGCCTGGAGCGGGAGAAGGGACAATGAGCAGTTCTTC
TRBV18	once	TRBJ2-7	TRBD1	CASSPPRTGATYEQYF	TGTGCCAGCTCACCACCCAGGACAGGGGCAACCTACGAGCAGTACTTC
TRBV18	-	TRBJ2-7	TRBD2	CASSPTSGEAYEQYF	TGTGCCAGCTCACCTACTAGCGGAGAGGCCTACGAGCAGTACTTC
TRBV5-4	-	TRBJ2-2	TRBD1	CASSLGTGVSTGELFF	TGTGCCAGCAGCCTCGGGACAGGTGTTTCGACCGGGGAGCTGTTTTTT
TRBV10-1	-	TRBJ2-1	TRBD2	CASSGTSGSRNEQFF	TGCGCCAGCAGTGGGACTAGCGGGAGTCGAAATGAGCAGTTCTTC
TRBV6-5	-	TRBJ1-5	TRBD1	CASSPDRGSQPQHF	TGTGCCAGCAGTCCTGACAGGGGAAGTCAGCCCCAGCATTTT
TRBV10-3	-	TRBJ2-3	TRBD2	CAISLAGGPDTQYF	TGTGCCATCAGCTTAGCGGGAGGGCCAGATACGCAGTATTTT
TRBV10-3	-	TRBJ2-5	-	CAISDGNGVETQYF	TGTGCCATCAGTGACGGCAATGGGGTGGAGACCCAGTACTTC
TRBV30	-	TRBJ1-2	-	CAWSNSYGYTF	TGTGCCTGGAGCAATTCCTATGGCTACACCTTC
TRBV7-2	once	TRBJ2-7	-	CASSLVGQGRYEQYF	TGTGCCAGCAGCTTAGTGGGTCAGGGGAGGTACGAGCAGTACTTC
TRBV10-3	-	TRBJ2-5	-	CAIGDETQYF	TGTGCCATCGGGGATGAGACCCAGTACTTC
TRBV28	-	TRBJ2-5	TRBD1	CASSLIQTGGRGGETQYF	TGTGCCAGCAGTTTAATCCAGACAGGGGGTCGCGGAGGAGAGACCCAGTACTTC
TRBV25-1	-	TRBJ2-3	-	CASSEGGAGTDTQYF	TGTGCCAGCAGTGAAGGTGGGGCGGGCACAGATACGCAGTATTTT
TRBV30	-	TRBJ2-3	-	CAWDPGVDTQYF	TGTGCCTGGGACCCCGGAGTAGATACGCAGTATTTT
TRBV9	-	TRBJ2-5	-	CASSVDLGSETQYF	TGTGCCAGCAGCGTAGACCTGGGGTCGGAGACCCAGTACTTC
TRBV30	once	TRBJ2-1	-	CAWSRGKTGAGYNEQFF	TGTGCCTGGAGTCGTGGAAAAACAGGGGCGGGGTACAATGAGCAGTTCTTC
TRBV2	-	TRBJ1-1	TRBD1	CARTLRGQGVEAFF	TGTGCCAGAACACTAAGGGGACAGGGTGTTGAAGCTTTCTTT
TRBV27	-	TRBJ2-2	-	CASSLSASPGELFF	TGTGCCAGCAGTTTATCGGCCAGCCCCGGGGAGCTGTTTTTT
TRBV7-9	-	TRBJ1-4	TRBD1	CASSFVGQGGEKLFF	TGTGCCAGCAGCTTCGTGGGACAGGGCGGTGAAAAACTGTTTTTT
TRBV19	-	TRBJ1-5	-	CASTLGDQPQHF	TGTGCCAGTACCCTGGGGGATCAGCCCCAGCATTTT
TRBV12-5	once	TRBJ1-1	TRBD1	CASGLTAGTGLNTEAFF	TGTGCTAGTGGTTTGACTGCCGGGACAGGCCTAAACACTGAAGCTTTCTTT
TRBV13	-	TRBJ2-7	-	CASSHRRLGSRGEQYF	TGTGCCAGCAGCCACCGCCGACTAGGCTCTCGTGGCGAGCAGTACTTC
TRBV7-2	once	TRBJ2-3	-	CASSITSTDTQYF	TGTGCCAGCAGCATCACTAGCACAGATACGCAGTATTTT
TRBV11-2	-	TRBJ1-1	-	CASSRGNADTEAFF	TGTGCCAGCAGCCGAGGGAACGCGGACACTGAAGCTTTCTTT
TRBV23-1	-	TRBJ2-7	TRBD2	CASSQSGLAAIAYEQYF	TGCGCCAGCAGTCAATCCGGACTAGCGGCTATAGCCTACGAGCAGTACTTC
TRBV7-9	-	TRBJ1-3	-	CASSFTGISGNTIYF	TGTGCCAGCAGCTTCACAGGAATCTCTGGAAACACCATATATTTT
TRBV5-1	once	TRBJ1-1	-	CASSLDGAANTEAFF	TGCGCCAGCAGCTTGGACGGGGCGGCAAACACTGAAGCTTTCTTT
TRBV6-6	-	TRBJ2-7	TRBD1	CASSSVDRGLYEQYF	TGTGCCAGCAGTTCGGTGGACAGGGGGCTCTACGAGCAGTACTTC
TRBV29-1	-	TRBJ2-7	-	CSARTPGAYEQYF	TGCAGCGCCCGAACGCCAGGAGCCTACGAGCAGTACTTC
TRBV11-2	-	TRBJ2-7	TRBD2	CASSLGLAGEQYF	TGTGCCAGCAGCCTCGGACTAGCTGGCGAGCAGTACTTC
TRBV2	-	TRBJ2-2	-	CASSPTGFTGELFF	TGTGCCAGCAGTCCTACAGGATTCACCGGGGAGCTGTTTTTT
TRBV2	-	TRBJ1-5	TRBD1	CASSAGDRANQPQHF	TGTGCCAGCAGCGCCGGGGACAGGGCCAATCAGCCCCAGCATTTT
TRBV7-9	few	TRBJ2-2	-	CASSSGKVAPGELFF	TGTGCCAGCAGCTCAGGGAAGGTTGCTCCGGGGGAGCTGTTTTTT
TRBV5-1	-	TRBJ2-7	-	CASSPRGGSLTYEQYF	TGCGCCAGCAGCCCCCGCGGAGGATCCTTAACCTACGAGCAGTACTTC
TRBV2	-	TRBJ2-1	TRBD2	CASSLGTSGEWQFF	TGTGCCAGCAGTCTTGGGACTAGTGGGGAATGGCAGTTCTTC
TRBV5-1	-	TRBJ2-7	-	CASSVGRDSYEQYF	TGCGCCAGCAGCGTGGGAAGGGATTCCTACGAGCAGTACTTC
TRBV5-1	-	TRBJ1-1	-	CASSFVGNPSTEAFF	TGCGCCAGCAGCTTCGTGGGGAATCCGAGCACTGAAGCTTTCTTT